A selection of T cell receptor beta chains follows, all from one sample in a study of PD-L1 blockade in urothelial cancer. Some clones are missing from TCRdb's copy, which holds only in-frame ones; the method was immunoSEQ multiplex PCR. The sample consists of about 36,000 clones, approximately 80% of them appearing once. Sequencing used PBMCs, obtained around atezolizumab (anti-PD-L1) treatment. The source is a man between 35 and 55 years old with urothelial cancer. The CDR3 runs from the conserved cysteine through the conserved F or W. The order of the fields is D gene, CDR3 length, clone size, V gene, J gene, CDR3 protein, CDR3 DNA. D genes are given only for firm matches. A clone size is listed for some rows: how often the clone was seen (once, few, many), or a class if it is expanded.

TRBD1	13	-	TRBV6-5	TRBJ1-2	CASRKTGFYGYTF	TGTGCCAGCAGGAAGACAGGGTTCTATGGCTACACCTTC
TRBD2	18	-	TRBV4-3	TRBJ2-1	CASSQLTIGLADYNEQFF	TGCGCCAGCAGCCAACTTACTATAGGACTAGCGGACTACAATGAGCAGTTCTTC
TRBD1	15	-	TRBV7-2	TRBJ2-3	CASSPGTGSTDTQYF	TGTGCCAGCAGCCCCGGGACAGGGAGCACAGATACGCAGTATTTT
TRBD1	16	-	TRBV28	TRBJ2-6	CASTGQGGTWANVLTF	TGTGCCAGCACCGGACAGGGGGGGACTTGGGCCAACGTCCTGACTTTC
TRBD1	14	-	TRBV7-3	TRBJ1-1	CASSPQGEGTEAFF	TGTGCCAGCAGCCCTCAGGGGGAAGGTACTGAAGCTTTCTTT
-	12	-	TRBV11-3	TRBJ1-1	CASSHGGTEAFF	TGTGCCAGCAGCCACGGAGGTACTGAAGCTTTCTTT
TRBD2	13	-	TRBV29-1	TRBJ2-1	CSVSSGRATEQFF	TGCAGCGTGTCTAGCGGGAGGGCCACTGAGCAGTTCTTC
TRBD1	19	-	TRBV11-3	TRBJ2-3	CASSPRSTGWISGTDTQYF	TGTGCCAGCAGCCCTAGATCGACAGGGTGGATTTCAGGCACAGATACGCAGTATTTT
TRBD2	15	-	TRBV6-6	TRBJ2-7	CASRTGTTTSVEQYF	TGTGCCAGCAGGACCGGGACTACCACGTCCGTGGAGCAGTACTTC
TRBD2	16	-	TRBV10-3	TRBJ2-3	CAISETSGRWADTQYF	TGTGCCATCAGTGAGACTAGCGGGAGGTGGGCAGATACGCAGTATTTT
-	13	-	TRBV4-1	TRBJ2-7	CASSLLGPSEQYF	TGCGCCAGCAGCCTCCTGGGGCCCTCCGAGCAGTACTTC
TRBD1	14	-	TRBV10-3	TRBJ1-1	CAVQQGGANTEAFF	TGTGCCGTCCAGCAAGGGGGCGCAAACACTGAAGCTTTCTTT
-	15	-	TRBV5-1	TRBJ2-3	CASSLQPDRTDTQYF	TGCGCCAGCAGCTTGCAACCCGACAGGACCGATACGCAGTATTTT
TRBD1	13	few	TRBV6-1	TRBJ2-7	CASSGGGTYEQYF	TGTGCCAGCAGTGGAGGGGGCACCTACGAGCAGTACTTC
-	15	-	TRBV4-1	TRBJ1-2	CASSQERNSPYGYTF	TGCGCCAGCAGCCAAGAACGGAACAGCCCCTATGGCTACACCTTC
TRBD2	19	-	TRBV5-3	TRBJ2-2	CARSRGTSGMNANTGELFF	TGTGCCAGAAGTCGCGGGACTAGCGGGATGAACGCGAACACCGGGGAGCTGTTTTTT
TRBD1	14	-	TRBV6-1	TRBJ2-7	CASSIRDRGYEQYF	TGTGCCAGCAGTATCCGGGACAGGGGCTACGAGCAGTACTTC
-	13	-	TRBV7-8	TRBJ2-4	CASSFSTENIQYF	TGTGCCAGCAGCTTTTCGACGGAGAACATTCAGTACTTC
TRBD1	15	-	TRBV7-3	TRBJ2-7	CASSGGQASSYEQYF	TGTGCCAGCAGCGGAGGACAGGCAAGCTCCTACGAGCAGTACTTC
-	19	-	TRBV11-2	TRBJ1-3	CASSFELTGLGHSGNTIYF	TGTGCCAGCAGCTTCGAGTTAACAGGGTTAGGTCACTCTGGAAACACCATATATTTT
-	15	-	TRBV11-2	TRBJ2-2	CASSSHRSYTGELFF	TGTGCCAGCAGCAGTCACAGGTCTTACACCGGGGAGCTGTTTTTT
TRBD1	16	few	TRBV18	TRBJ1-3	CASSSTGESSGNTIYF	TGTGCCAGCTCCTCCACAGGGGAAAGCTCTGGAAACACCATATATTTT
TRBD2	15	-	TRBV6-1	TRBJ2-7	CASSEEREFPYEQYF	TGTGCCAGCAGTGAGGAGCGGGAGTTTCCCTACGAGCAGTACTTC
TRBD2	16	-	TRBV27	TRBJ2-1	CASSSKTSGSRNEQFF	TGTGCCAGCAGTTCGAAAACTAGCGGGAGTAGGAATGAGCAGTTCTTC
-	17	-	TRBV4-2	TRBJ1-5	CASSQEAQGVSNQPQHF	TGTGCCAGCAGCCAAGAGGCCCAAGGGGTATCGAATCAGCCCCAGCATTTT
-	16	-	TRBV7-2	TRBJ2-3	CASSPVGGASTDTQYF	TGTGCCAGCAGCCCGGTCGGCGGGGCGAGCACAGATACGCAGTATTTT
TRBD2	16	-	TRBV7-9	TRBJ2-7	CASSSGTSGKIYEQYF	TGTGCCAGCAGCTCCGGGACTAGCGGGAAAATCTACGAGCAGTACTTC
-	14	-	TRBV25-1	TRBJ2-6	CASSSFERANVLTF	TGTGCCAGCAGTTCATTTGAGAGGGCCAACGTCCTGACTTTC
TRBD2	18	-	TRBV28	TRBJ2-3	CASSPLGAGVRWADTQYF	TGTGCCAGCAGTCCCCTTGGGGCGGGAGTAAGATGGGCAGATACGCAGTATTTT
TRBD1	14	once	TRBV6-1	TRBJ2-1	CASSTAGTGDEQFF	TGTGCCAGCAGTACCGCCGGGACAGGGGATGAGCAGTTCTTC
TRBD1	14	-	TRBV6-5	TRBJ1-2	CASSYRTGGNGYTF	TGTGCCAGCAGTTACCGGACAGGGGGGAATGGCTACACCTTC
TRBD1	15	-	TRBV6-5	TRBJ1-1	CASSYGTGVNTEAFF	TGTGCCAGCAGTTACGGGACAGGGGTGAACACTGAAGCTTTCTTT
-	14	few	TRBV28	TRBJ1-1	CASSYLNLGTEAFF	TGTGCCAGCAGTTATCTTAACCTAGGCACTGAAGCTTTCTTT
TRBD1	14	-	TRBV28	TRBJ1-4	CASRHRGQAEKLFF	TGTGCCAGCAGGCACAGGGGGCAGGCTGAAAAACTGTTTTTT
-	13	-	TRBV7-9	TRBJ2-5	CASSPQERETQYF	TGTGCCAGCAGCCCTCAGGAACGGGAGACCCAGTACTTC
-	14	-	TRBV6-1	TRBJ1-5	CASERPISNQPQHF	TGTGCCAGCGAGCGGCCGATTAGCAATCAGCCCCAGCATTTT
-	13	-	TRBV6-5	TRBJ2-4	CASWTAARNIQYF	TGTGCCTCCTGGACAGCCGCTCGAAACATTCAGTACTTC
TRBD2	13	-	TRBV5-1	TRBJ2-3	CASSEGLAGVPYF	TGCGCCAGCAGCGAGGGACTAGCGGGAGTACCGTATTTT
-	15	few	TRBV4-3	TRBJ1-4	CASSQSGRENEKLFF	TGCGCCAGCAGCCAATCGGGACGGGAGAATGAAAAACTGTTTTTT
TRBD1	15	-	TRBV5-1	TRBJ1-1	CASTRDRGEDTEAFF	TGCGCCAGCACGCGAGACAGGGGAGAAGACACTGAAGCTTTCTTT
TRBD2	17	-	TRBV7-8	TRBJ2-7	CASSSRWGSGRAYEQYF	TGTGCCAGCAGCTCACGGTGGGGGAGCGGGAGGGCCTACGAGCAGTACTTC
TRBD1	13	-	TRBV18	TRBJ2-2	CASAQGNAGELFF	TGTGCCAGCGCACAGGGGAATGCCGGGGAGCTGTTTTTT
TRBD2	15	-	TRBV15	TRBJ2-7	CATSRDSLAGDEQYF	TGTGCCACCAGCAGAGATTCGCTAGCGGGAGACGAGCAGTACTTC
-	10	-	TRBV28	TRBJ2-7	CASGNYEQYF	TGTGCCAGCGGCAACTACGAGCAGTACTTC
TRBD1	13	-	TRBV28	TRBJ1-2	CASSSGQGSGYTF	TGTGCCAGCAGTTCGGGACAGGGCAGTGGCTACACCTTC
-	15	-	TRBV5-1	TRBJ2-1	CASSLGAASYNEQFF	TGCGCCAGCAGCTTGGGAGCGGCCTCCTACAATGAGCAGTTCTTC
TRBD2	14	-	TRBV15	TRBJ2-3	CATSRSGSLDTQYF	TGTGCCACCAGCCGGAGCGGGAGCTTGGATACGCAGTATTTT
TRBD2	18	once	TRBV7-9	TRBJ2-1	CASSLLGRIAGIYNEQFF	TGTGCCAGCAGCTTATTAGGGCGAATAGCGGGGATCTACAATGAGCAGTTCTTC
TRBD1	16	-	TRBV19	TRBJ2-1	CASKAGTGGYYNEQFF	TGTGCCAGTAAAGCCGGGACAGGGGGGTACTACAATGAGCAGTTCTTC
-	11	-	TRBV9	TRBJ1-1	CASSEPGEAFF	TGTGCCAGCAGCGAGCCCGGTGAAGCTTTCTTT
-	15	few	TRBV14	TRBJ2-2	CASSQFYRATGELFF	TGTGCCAGCAGCCAGTTCTACAGGGCTACCGGGGAGCTGTTTTTT
-	16	-	TRBV28	TRBJ2-4	CASSIPRTPGLNIQYF	TGTGCCAGCAGTATTCCCCGGACTCCCGGGTTGAACATTCAGTACTTC
-	17	-	TRBV5-1	TRBJ1-1	CASSLKIGGLSGTEAFF	TGCGCCAGCAGCTTGAAGATTGGGGGCCTATCCGGCACTGAAGCTTTCTTT
TRBD1	15	-	TRBV28	TRBJ2-3	CASSPRDSLTDTQYF	TGTGCCAGCAGTCCTCGGGACAGCTTAACAGATACGCAGTATTTT
TRBD1	16	-	TRBV30	TRBJ1-1	CAWTPGQGYIHTEAFF	TGTGCCTGGACTCCGGGACAGGGTTACATCCACACTGAAGCTTTCTTT